This T cell receptor beta chain was profiled in a study of shared clonotypes between healthy human individuals. Generated by immunoSEQ multiplex PCR, the TCRdb table keeps only in-frame clones and is missing some. The data contain around 1,100,000 clones, 70% to 85% of them singletons. Germline-derived CDR1 and CDR2 are MNHNS and SASEGT. V shed 7 bases and J shed 2 bases, with 12 bases lying between them. This CDR3 has 14 amino acids. The V gene is TRBV6-1, the J gene TRBJ2-1, with D possibly matching TRBD2 (6 bases). The specimen was memory CD4+ T cells from PBMCs. Regarding subset: CD45RA-negative fraction. The receptor was isolated from a man aged 18 to 29 in good health. Some clones in this sample may be carry-over from other donors' samples. For the CDR3, the DNA is TGTGCCAGCATCAGGGCGGGACCCTACAATGAGCAGTTCTTC. Its translation: CASIRAGPYNEQFF.